This is a list of T cell receptor beta chains from one sample in a study of CD8 T cells in ankylosing spondylitis. TCRdb independently ran MiXCR on the 5' RACE reads; one entry per CDR3 protein. The profile shows about 140,000 distinct CDR3 sequences, approximately 9.2% of them singletons. Input material: synovial fluid, either unsorted or a sorted T cell fraction (not recorded which). The receptors stem from a male donor with ankylosing spondylitis. Both conserved end residues are part of each CDR3. A D gene is named only where the DNA matches it firmly. Size is omitted from some rows. Given values are once, few, many or a class for expanded clones.

CDR3	DNA	size	D	V	J
CASSQDGGTGQPQHF	TGCGCCAGCAGCCAAGATGGGGGCACCGGTCAGCCCCAGCATTTT	.	.	TRBV4-3	TRBJ1-5
CASSSGGADEQFF	TGTGCCAGCAGTTCAGGGGGAGCCGATGAGCAGTTCTTC	.	TRBD1	TRBV6-6	TRBJ2-1
CASGEGLAGDSKTQYF	TGCGCCAGCGGAGAAGGGCTAGCGGGAGATAGTAAGACCCAGTACTTC	few	TRBD2	TRBV5-1	TRBJ2-5
CSVSWGLQETQYF	TGCAGCGTATCGTGGGGTTTACAAGAGACCCAGTACTTC	many	.	TRBV29-1	TRBJ2-5
CASSWTGGGSYEQYF	TGTGCCAGCAGTTGGACAGGGGGTGGATCCTACGAGCAGTACTTC	many	TRBD1	TRBV6-2/TRBV6-3	TRBJ2-7
CASSPRTGREQYF	TGTGCCAGCAGCCCCCGGACAGGGCGGGAGCAGTACTTC	.	TRBD1	TRBV7-2	TRBJ2-7
CASRLAGRSPLHF	TGTGCCAGCAGGTTGGCAGGGAGGTCACCCCTCCACTTT	many	.	TRBV28	TRBJ1-6
CSARVPDRITEAFF	TGCAGTGCTAGGGTACCGGACAGAATCACTGAAGCTTTCTTT	medium-sized	.	TRBV20-1	TRBJ1-1
CASSLDFQDNEQFF	TGTGCCAGCAGCTTAGATTTTCAAGACAATGAGCAGTTCTTC	.	.	TRBV11-3	TRBJ2-1
CASSRGTAKQETQYF	TGTGCCAGCAGCCGAGGGACAGCGAAACAAGAGACCCAGTACTTC	few	TRBD1	TRBV7-2	TRBJ2-5
CATSDWREDTQYF	TGTGCCACCAGTGATTGGCGGGAAGATACGCAGTATTTT	many	.	TRBV24-1	TRBJ2-3
CSAHPGLAGSAYEQYF	TGCAGTGCTCACCCGGGACTAGCGGGATCCGCCTACGAGCAGTACTTC	.	TRBD2	TRBV20-1	TRBJ2-7
CASSPGTPEKLFF	TGTGCCAGCAGCCCCGGGACCCCTGAAAAACTGTTTTTT	few	.	TRBV6-6	TRBJ1-4
CSVEEGANTGELFF	TGCAGCGTTGAAGAGGGAGCGAACACCGGGGAGCTGTTTTTT	many	.	TRBV29-1	TRBJ2-2
CSVGGFQETQYF	TGCAGCGTTGGTGGGTTCCAAGAGACCCAGTACTTC	many	.	TRBV29-1	TRBJ2-5
CASSPRDSGNTIYF	TGCGCCAGCAGCCCCAGGGACTCTGGAAACACCATATATTTT	few	.	TRBV5-1	TRBJ1-3
CASSLLGSPLHF	TGTGCCAGCAGTTTATTGGGTTCACCCCTCCACTTT	many	.	TRBV12-3/TRBV12-4	TRBJ1-6
CASSEVWANYGYTF	TGTGCCAGCAGTGAAGTCTGGGCTAACTATGGCTACACCTTC	many	.	TRBV6-1	TRBJ1-2
CASSFLQGRSTDTQYF	TGTGCCAGCAGCTTTTTGCAGGGGAGAAGCACAGATACGCAGTATTTT	many	.	TRBV7-2	TRBJ2-3
CASQTAGAPVGEPQHF	TGTGCCAGCCAAACGGCAGGGGCACCCGTCGGAGAGCCCCAGCATTTT	.	.	TRBV27	TRBJ1-5
CASSSRQGSLITYEQYF	TGTGCCAGCAGCTCACGGCAGGGAAGCCTAATCACCTACGAGCAGTACTTC	many	.	TRBV5-6	TRBJ2-7
CASSGHRGQNTEAFF	TGTGCCAGCAGTGGACACAGGGGGCAGAACACTGAAGCTTTCTTT	many	TRBD1	TRBV6-2/TRBV6-3	TRBJ1-1
CASSDQGGADTQYF	TGTGCCAGCAGTGATCAGGGAGGGGCAGATACGCAGTATTTT	few	TRBD2	TRBV2	TRBJ2-3
CASSYSGRGTTGYTF	TGTGCCAGCAGTTACTCAGGCAGGGGAACTACCGGCTACACCTTC	few	.	TRBV6-5	TRBJ1-2
CSVRQVAYTEAFF	TGCAGCGTTCGACAGGTGGCTTACACTGAAGCTTTCTTT	many	.	TRBV29-1	TRBJ1-1
CASSTRDRANIQYF	TGTGCCAGTAGTACCCGGGACAGGGCTAACATTCAGTACTTC	.	TRBD1	TRBV19	TRBJ2-4
CANQAGMGPYNSPLHF	TGTGCCAACCAGGCGGGGATGGGCCCCTATAATTCACCCCTCCACTTT	few	.	TRBV6-9	TRBJ1-6
CASSAPAQGIHEQYF	TGTGCCAGCAGCGCACCGGCACAGGGAATCCACGAGCAGTACTTC	.	.	TRBV7-9	TRBJ2-7